This TCR beta chain was recorded in a study of CD8+ T cells in alopecia areata (dated by TCRdb to between 2018 and 2020). Background for the entire study: The treated patients, all with moderate-to-severe alopecia areata, were enrolled in an open-label pilot trial of oral tofacitinib given at 5 to 10 mg twice daily. RNA was extracted with the PAXgene miRNA kit for fixed scalp, the miRNeasy kit for PBMCs, and the RNeasy kit for mouse skin. immunoSEQ multiplex PCR using 35 Vbeta forward primers and 13 Jbeta reverse primers was used to amplify TCRbeta CDR3 regions. Scalp tissue and sorted CD4+ and CD8+ peripheral blood T cells from patchy and totalis/universalis alopecia areata patients and from healthy controls were covered by human TCRbeta sequencing. High-throughput TCRbeta sequencing was used to examine T cell clonal expansion in alopecia areata in both the C3H/HeJ mouse model and human patients. Patients on tofacitinib were biopsied at baseline and after 4 and 24 weeks of treatment, and several of the patients also had a later scalp biopsy. The SALT score, which quantifies the percentage of affected scalp surface area, was used to measure disease severity in treated patients. Patients received tofacitinib for 6 to 18 months and were then followed off drug for 6 months to check for delayed response and recurrence. Clonality in the scalp was compared among normal scalp (n=4), patchy alopecia areata scalp (n=8), and alopecia totalis/universalis scalp (n=8).

Beyond this particular receptor, the publication reports: Many expanded lesional clones were found to persist in scalp and blood during tofacitinib treatment, and relapse after treatment cessation may be partly explained by this persistence. Tofacitinib significantly lowered scalp clonality and the number of expanded CD8+ clones among the top 100 scalp clones. Compared with normal scalp, lesional scalp had higher clonality and more expanded CD8+ clones, particularly in alopecia totalis/universalis, a pattern that suggests antigenic drive. Compared with mice, TCR sequences shared between patients were less clear, possibly partly because of HLA diversity across the patient population. Because the treated cohort was small and had just a single nonresponder, larger studies are needed to establish links between baseline CD8+ expansion and response. Scalp TCR repertoire analysis is complicated because resident alphabeta T cells in normal human skin are also sequenced, whereas mouse skin is dominated by gammadelta T cells.

Of note for this clone: Its antigen is still unknown. One base away there is no much larger clone; base qualities are not given.

The library came from the immunoSEQ multiplex PCR assay. For TCR sequencing, RNA was extracted from every sample and reverse transcribed into cDNA to serve as template. First-strand cDNA was synthesized with SuperScript III using a 2:1 mix of oligo-dT and random hexamers. A synthetic immune receptor repertoire was used to measure amplification bias, and any remaining bias was corrected computationally. As for how the authors treated the data: Raw reads were preprocessed to remove errors, and CDR3 was defined according to IMGT conventions as the region from the conserved cysteine to phenylalanine. Clonality was computed as 1 minus the Shannon entropy, with the entropy normalized by log2 of the number of productive unique TCRs. Whether each scalp clone was CD4 or CD8 was inferred by checking scalp TCRbeta sequences against the CD4 and CD8 repertoires from sorted blood. Entries here come from immuneACCESS through TCRdb and include only in-frame sequences with V and J called. Some clones fail to appear in such tables; in the studies checked, an unresolved V gene covers under half of the shortfall, and the cause of the remainder is unknown. For V, J and clone size, that table is used; D and trimming come from the DNA. This sample is represented by 190,000 or so clones; roughly three fifths of them were singletons. In total, the top ten clones hold 3% to 4% of the sample.

According to the study, the label for this sample's time point signals: around 4 weeks on oral tofacitinib. According to the study, the label for this sample's treatment or condition signals: oral pan-JAK inhibitor, 5-10 mg twice daily. From alopecia areata patients, peripheral blood was collected along with lesional scalp punch biopsies. PBMCs were separated by density centrifugation and stained for CD3, CD4 and CD8, after which CD4+ and CD8+ T cells were sorted on a FACSAria. The source material was CD4+ T cells sorted from blood, sampled at week 4, from a patient treated with tofacitinib. The clonotype was recovered from a human donor with alopecia areata.

The DNA is as follows: TGTGCCAGCAGCCAAGTTTCAGGGCACCAAGAGACCCAGTACTTC. Its translation is CASSQVSGHQETQYF. This sequence uses TRBV28 and TRBJ2-5; TRBD1 is perhaps the D gene, given 5 matching bases. V sheds 6 bases and J sheds 0 bases, leaving 14 bases between their ends. Spanning cysteine to phenylalanine, the CDR3 consists of 15 amino acids. Only the CDR3 portion is preserved as DNA: 45 bases, with reading frame beginning at the first base. The CDR1 and CDR2 encoded by the germline V gene are MDHEN and SYDVKM.